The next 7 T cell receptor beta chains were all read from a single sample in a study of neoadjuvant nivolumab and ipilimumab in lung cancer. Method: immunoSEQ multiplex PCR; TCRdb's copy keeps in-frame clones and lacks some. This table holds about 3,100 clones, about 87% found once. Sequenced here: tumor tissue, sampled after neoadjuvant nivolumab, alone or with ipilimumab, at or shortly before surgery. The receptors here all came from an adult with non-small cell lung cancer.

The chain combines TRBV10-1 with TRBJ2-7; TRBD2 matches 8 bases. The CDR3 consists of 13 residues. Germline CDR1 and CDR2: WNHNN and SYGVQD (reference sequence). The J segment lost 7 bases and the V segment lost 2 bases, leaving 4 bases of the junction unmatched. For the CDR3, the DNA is TGCGCCAGCAGTGAGCCAGCGGGGGTTGAGCAGTACTTC. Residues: CASSEPAGVEQYF.

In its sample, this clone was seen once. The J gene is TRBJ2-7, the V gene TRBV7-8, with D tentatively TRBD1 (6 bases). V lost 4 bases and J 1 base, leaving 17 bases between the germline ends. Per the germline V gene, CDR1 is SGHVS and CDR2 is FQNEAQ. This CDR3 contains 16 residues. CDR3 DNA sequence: TGTGCCAGCAGCTCAGGAACAGGGCGCGGGTCCTACGAGCAGTACTTC. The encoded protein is CASSSGTGRGSYEQYF.

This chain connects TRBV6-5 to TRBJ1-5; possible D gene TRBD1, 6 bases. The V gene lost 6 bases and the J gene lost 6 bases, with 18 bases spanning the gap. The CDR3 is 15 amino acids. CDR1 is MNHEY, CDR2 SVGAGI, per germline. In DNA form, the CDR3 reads TGTGCCAGCAGAGCTAGCGGGGGCGTCATTCAGCCCCAGCATTTT. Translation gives CASRASGGVIQPQHF.

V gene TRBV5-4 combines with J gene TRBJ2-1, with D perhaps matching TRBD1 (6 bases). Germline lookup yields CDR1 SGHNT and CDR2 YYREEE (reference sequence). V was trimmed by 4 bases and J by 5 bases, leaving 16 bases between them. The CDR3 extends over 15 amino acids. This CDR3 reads CASSLGQLAHNEQFF. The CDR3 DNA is TGTGCCAGCAGCCTGGGACAATTGGCCCACAATGAGCAGTTCTTC.

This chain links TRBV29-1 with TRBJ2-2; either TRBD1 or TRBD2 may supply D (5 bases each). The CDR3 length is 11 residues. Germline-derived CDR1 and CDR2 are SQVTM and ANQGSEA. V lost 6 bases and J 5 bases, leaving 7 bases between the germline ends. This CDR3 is CSVEGTGELFF. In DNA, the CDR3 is TGCAGCGTAGAGGGGACCGGGGAGCTGTTTTTT.

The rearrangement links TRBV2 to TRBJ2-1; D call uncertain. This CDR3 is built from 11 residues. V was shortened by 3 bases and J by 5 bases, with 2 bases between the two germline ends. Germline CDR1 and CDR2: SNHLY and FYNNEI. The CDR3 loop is CASSDDNEQFF. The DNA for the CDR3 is TGTGCCAGCAGTGATGACAATGAGCAGTTCTTC.

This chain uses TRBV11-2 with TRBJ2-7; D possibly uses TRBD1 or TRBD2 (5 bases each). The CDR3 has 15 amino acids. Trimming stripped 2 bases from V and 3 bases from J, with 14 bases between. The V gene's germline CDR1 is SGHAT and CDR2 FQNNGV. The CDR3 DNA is TGTGCCAGCAGCTTAAGGGGCCCCGGGGTCTACGAGCAGTACTTC. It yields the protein CASSLRGPGVYEQYF.